This record looks at one T cell receptor beta chain sequence and its context. What it recognizes is unknown. The treatment denotes: oral pan-JAK inhibitor, 5-10 mg twice daily. Isolation of CD4+ and CD8+ T cells from PBMCs was achieved by sorting. These data originate in a study of CD8+ T cells in alopecia areata. Overall study findings and caveats: In blood and scalp, many expanded lesional clones persisted during tofacitinib.

Following RNA extraction, reverse transcription yielded cDNA that acted as the sequencing template. Repertoires were generated with immunoSEQ multiplex PCR, while TCRdb's copy carries only in-frame clones and drops some. The sample gives 90,000 or so clones, about 40% of which show up once; 18% is in the top ten. Germline V gene sequence: CDR1 SEHNR, CDR2 FQNEAQ (reference sequence). The ends were cut back, 0 bases at V and 2 bases at J, with 4 bases in the middle. CDR3 size: 14 residues. Source: CD8+ T cells sorted from blood, taken at week 24, from a patient treated with tofacitinib. This chain connects TRBV7-9 to TRBJ2-2; the D is unclear. This TCR was recovered from a human donor with alopecia areata. CDR3 sequence (DNA): TGTGCCAGCAGCTTAGCCAGAAACACCGGGGAGCTGTTTTTT. Its protein product is CASSLARNTGELFF.